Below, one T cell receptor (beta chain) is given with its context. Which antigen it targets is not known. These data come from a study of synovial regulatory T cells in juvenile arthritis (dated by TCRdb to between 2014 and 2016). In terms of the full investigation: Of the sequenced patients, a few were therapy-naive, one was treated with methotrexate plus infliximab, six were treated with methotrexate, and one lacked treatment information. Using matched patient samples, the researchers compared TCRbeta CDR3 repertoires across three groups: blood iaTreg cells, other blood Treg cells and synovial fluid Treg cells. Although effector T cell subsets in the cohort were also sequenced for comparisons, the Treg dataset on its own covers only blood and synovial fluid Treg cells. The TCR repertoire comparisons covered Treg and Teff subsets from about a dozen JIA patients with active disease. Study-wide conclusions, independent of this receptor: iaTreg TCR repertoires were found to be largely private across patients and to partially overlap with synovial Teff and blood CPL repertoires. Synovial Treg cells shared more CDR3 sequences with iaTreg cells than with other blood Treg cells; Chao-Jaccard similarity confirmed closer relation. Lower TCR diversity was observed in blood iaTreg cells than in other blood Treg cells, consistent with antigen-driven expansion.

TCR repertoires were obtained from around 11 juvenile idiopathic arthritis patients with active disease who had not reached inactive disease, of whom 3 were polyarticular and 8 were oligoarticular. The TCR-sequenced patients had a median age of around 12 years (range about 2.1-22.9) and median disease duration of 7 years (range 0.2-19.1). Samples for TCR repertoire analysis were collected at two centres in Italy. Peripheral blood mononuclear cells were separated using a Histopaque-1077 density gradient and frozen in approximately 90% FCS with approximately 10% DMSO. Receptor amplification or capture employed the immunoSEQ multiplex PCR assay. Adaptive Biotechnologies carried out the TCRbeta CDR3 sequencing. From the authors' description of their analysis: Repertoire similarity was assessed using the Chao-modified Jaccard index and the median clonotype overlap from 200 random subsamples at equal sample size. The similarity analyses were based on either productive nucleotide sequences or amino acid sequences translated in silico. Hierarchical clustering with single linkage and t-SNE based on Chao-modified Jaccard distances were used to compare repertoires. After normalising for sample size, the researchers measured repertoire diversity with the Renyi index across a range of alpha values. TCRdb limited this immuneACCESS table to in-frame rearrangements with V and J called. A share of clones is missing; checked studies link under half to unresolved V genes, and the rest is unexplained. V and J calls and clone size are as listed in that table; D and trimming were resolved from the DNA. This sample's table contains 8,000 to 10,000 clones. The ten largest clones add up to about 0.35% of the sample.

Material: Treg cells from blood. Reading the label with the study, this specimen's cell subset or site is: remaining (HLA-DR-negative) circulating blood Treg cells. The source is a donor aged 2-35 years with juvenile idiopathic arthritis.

CDR3 protein: CASEGNQPQHF. The chain couples TRBV6-1 to TRBJ1-5. The CDR3 runs 11 amino acids, cysteine and phenylalanine included. Only the protein is on record. The germline V gene specifies MNHNS as CDR1 and SASEGT as CDR2.